The 26 T cell receptor beta chains below come from one sample, sequenced in a study of technical replicates of blood from a handful of donors. Libraries were prepared by immunoSEQ multiplex PCR; TCRdb keeps only in-frame clonotypes and omits some of them. Among around 13,000 clones listed, around 96% were seen once. The sample comprised PBMCs. All receptors derive from a human donor in good health.

The V call is TRBV7-7, the J call TRBJ2-1, with 7 positions matching TRBD2. Germline values: CDR1 SSHAT, CDR2 FNYEAQ (reference sequence). With V trimmed by 1 base and J by 4 bases, 7 bases remained unmatched. The CDR3 extends over 16 amino acids. The CDR3 loop is CASSLEGTSVYNEQFF. The CDR3 DNA is TGTGCCAGCAGCTTAGAAGGAACTAGCGTATACAATGAGCAGTTCTTC.

The CDR3 sequence is CASSSLRTGDTIYGYTF. As DNA, the CDR3 is TGTGCCAGCAGCAGCCTCAGGACAGGGGATACGATCTATGGCTACACCTTC. The rearrangement joins TRBV21-1 to TRBJ1-2; whether TRBD1, the table's D call, matches the DNA was not checked. TRBV21-1 is recorded as a pseudogene. The CDR3 extends over 17 amino acids.

The CDR3 reads CASSLTSDKDNEQFF. Written as DNA, the CDR3 is TGTGCCAGCAGTTTGACTAGCGACAAGGACAATGAGCAGTTCTTC. The chain couples TRBV6-4 to TRBJ2-1; 8 bases are a match to TRBD2. Germline CDR1 is MRHNA and CDR2 is SNTAGT. V lost 5 bases, J lost 5 bases, and 8 bases stayed unmatched. This CDR3 region has 15 residues.

The V gene is TRBV29-1, the J gene TRBJ1-3; D gene unclear. Trimming shortened V by 6 bases and J by 0 bases, and 15 bases separated the two germline ends. Germline CDR1 is SQVTM and CDR2 is ANQGSEA. CDR3 size: 15 residues. CDR3 DNA sequence: TGCAGCGTGATTACCGGGAGTCTCTCTGGAAACACCATATATTTT. This sequence encodes CSVITGSLSGNTIYF.

This chain uses TRBV6-4 with TRBJ2-1, with 7 bases that match TRBD2. Per the germline V gene, CDR1 is MRHNA and CDR2 is SNTAGT. V shed 8 bases, J shed 8 bases, and the junction held 12 bases outside the gene matches. The CDR3 length is 14 residues. The CDR3 reads CASADRTRLHEQFF. CDR3 coding DNA: TGTGCCAGCGCCGATAGGACTAGGTTGCATGAGCAGTTCTTC.

This rearrangement joins TRBV6-6 to TRBJ2-2; TRBD1 agrees at 9 bases. Trimming removed 0 bases from V and 4 bases from J; junction bases left unmatched: 3. This CDR3 is 16 amino acids long. CDR1 and CDR2 from the germline V gene are MNHNY and SVGAGI (reference sequence). CDR3 in amino acids: CASSYSGQGGTGELFF. DNA of the CDR3: TGTGCCAGCAGTTACTCGGGACAGGGAGGCACCGGGGAGCTGTTTTTT.

Only one count was recorded for this clone. This chain links TRBV5-1 with TRBJ1-4; maybe TRBD1 (5 bases). Germline CDR1 SGHRS, CDR2 YFSETQ. V lost 0 bases and J 4 bases, leaving 10 bases between the germline ends. CDR3 size: 15 residues. CDR3: CASSLVWGSNEKLFF. The DNA for the CDR3 is TGCGCCAGCAGCTTGGTCTGGGGCAGTAATGAAAAACTGTTTTTT.

This clone has just one count. This sequence joins TRBV5-1 and TRBJ2-1; 11 bases agree with TRBD1. CDR1 and CDR2 (germline): SGHRS, YFSETQ. CDR3 length equals 14 residues. V was clipped by 5 bases and J by 7 bases; unmatched bases: 5. As DNA, the CDR3 is TGCGCCAGCAGGACCGGGACAGGGGGGAATGAGCAGTTCTTC. Amino acid sequence: CASRTGTGGNEQFF. The whole variable domain, filled in from reference TRBV5-1 and TRBJ2-1, reads KAGVTQTPRYLIKTRGQQVTLSCSPISGHRSVSWYQQTPGQGLQFLFEYFSETQRNKGNFPGRFSGRQFSNSRSEMNVSTLELGDSALYLCASRTGTGGNEQFFGPGTRLTVL.

CDR3 nucleotide sequence: TGTGCCAGTAGTATCCTTTCGACAGGGGATGCGCAGTACTTC. It yields the protein CASSILSTGDAQYF. The chain has TRBV19 and TRBJ2-7; 8 bases are shared with TRBD1. The CDR3 covers 14 residues. CDR1 and CDR2 from the germline V gene are LNHDA and SQIVND (reference sequence). Trimming took 3 bases from V and 9 from J; bases not matched to a gene: 10. Full variable domain (rest looked up from reference TRBV19 and TRBJ2-7): DGGITQSPKYLFRKEGQNVTLSCEQNLNHDAMYWYRQDPGQGLRLIYYSQIVNDFQKGDIAEGYSVSREKKESFPLTVTSAQKNPTAFYLCASSILSTGDAQYFGPGTRLTVT.

The chain is built from TRBV7-2 and TRBJ2-7; weak D call: TRBD2 (5 bases). CDR3 size: 14 residues. V gave up 5 bases and J gave up 6 bases, with 17 bases separating them. Germline V gene lookup returns CDR1 SGHTA and CDR2 FQGNSA. CDR3 amino acids: CASSPRGRSGEQYF. The CDR3 nucleotides read TGTGCCAGCAGCCCCCGGGGAAGGAGCGGCGAGCAGTACTTC.

The chain carries TRBV6-1 and TRBJ2-3, with 10 bases that match TRBD1. The junction had 4 bases not matched to a gene; V was cut back by 5 bases and J by 5 bases. The CDR3 totals 14 residues. Germline-derived CDR1 and CDR2 are MNHNS and SASEGT. The DNA for the CDR3 is TGTGCCAGCAGTATGACAGGGGGCGAAGATACGCAGTATTTT. It translates to CASSMTGGEDTQYF.

This clone was seen only once. V is TRBV2 and J is TRBJ1-5; 11 bases agree with TRBD1. Germline V gives CDR1 SNHLY, CDR2 FYNNEI. V was clipped by 7 bases and J by 9 bases; unmatched bases: 11. This CDR3 contains 15 residues. This CDR3 is CASNAQGQGVWPQHF. DNA for the CDR3: TGTGCCAGCAACGCGCAGGGACAGGGGGTTTGGCCCCAGCATTTT.

The CDR3 region is CASSSGQLTGELFF. The CDR3 DNA reads as TGCGCCAGCAGCTCGGGACAGCTCACCGGGGAGCTGTTTTTT. The chain has TRBV5-1 and TRBJ2-2, with TRBD1 matching over 7 bases. With V trimmed by 3 bases and J by 4 bases, 3 bases remained unmatched. CDR3 length equals 14 residues. Per the germline V gene, CDR1 is SGHRS and CDR2 is YFSETQ.

As DNA, the CDR3 is TGTGCCAGCAGCTTATTAAAACCTATTCGTAATGAGCAGTTCTTC. As protein: CASSLLKPIRNEQFF. V gene TRBV7-2 combines with J gene TRBJ2-1; D remains unclear. The CDR3 is 15 residues long. Between the trimmed V and J ends, which lost 2 bases and 7 bases, there was a span of 15 bases. Germline values: CDR1 SGHTA, CDR2 FQGNSA.

This chain joins TRBV28 and TRBJ1-5; D is possibly TRBD1 (6 bases). The CDR3 consists of 14 residues. Looked up from germline, CDR1 is MDHEN and CDR2 is SYDVKM. V was pared by 6 bases and J by 5 bases, with 14 bases between. The CDR3 reads CASRTGTLYQPQHF. The CDR3 DNA follows: TGTGCCAGCAGGACAGGAACACTTTATCAGCCCCAGCATTTT.

This clone was recorded once. The junction shows a germline mismatch at one end, possibly a read error. This chain uses TRBV2 with TRBJ1-5; the match to TRBD1 covers 8 bases. Per the germline V gene, CDR1 is SNHLY and CDR2 is FYNNEI. The CDR3 spans 11 residues. The CDR3 DNA is TGTGCCAGCAGTCGACAGGGGCTAAGGAATTTT. Its protein product is CASSRQGLRNF.

This rearrangement joins TRBV7-2 to TRBJ2-3; D may be TRBD1 (6 bases). Trimming took off 5 bases at V and 7 bases at J, with 13 bases between the two ends. This CDR3 region has 13 residues. In germline, CDR1 is SGHTA, CDR2 FQGNSA. DNA for the CDR3: TGTGCCAGCAGCCCCGGGACAACCTATACGCAGTATTTT. Its protein product is CASSPGTTYTQYF.

The gene calls are TRBV28 and TRBJ2-5, with 10 nucleotides matching TRBD2. V gave up 4 bases and J gave up 6 bases; unmatched junction bases: 5. The CDR3 has 14 amino acids. The germline V gene encodes CDR1 MDHEN and CDR2 SYDVKM. The CDR3 reads CASSSASGRQTQYF. The CDR3 bases are TGTGCCAGCAGTTCGGCTAGCGGGAGACAGACCCAGTACTTC. Based on the CDR3 plus reference TRBV28 and TRBJ2-5, the full variable domain is DVKVTQSSRYLVKRTGEKVFLECVQDMDHENMFWYRQDPGLGLRLIYFSYDVKMKEKGDIPEGYSVSREKKERFSLILESASTNQTSMYLCASSSASGRQTQYFGPGTRLLVL.

The chain combines TRBV5-1 with TRBJ1-4, with D possibly TRBD1 on 5 matching bases. V was clipped by 3 bases and J by 2 bases, with 14 bases between them. The CDR3 is 16 residues long. Germline V gene data show CDR1 as SGHRS and CDR2 as YFSETQ. The CDR3 is CASSSSGEATNEKLFF. In DNA form, the CDR3 reads TGCGCCAGCAGCTCCTCGGGGGAAGCTACTAATGAAAAACTGTTTTTT.

The chain carries TRBV7-3 and TRBJ2-3; 7 bases are a match to TRBD1. This CDR3 spans 14 amino acids. Germline V gene lookup returns CDR1 SGHTA and CDR2 FQGTGA. V was clipped by 5 bases and J by 6 bases; unmatched bases: 8. The chain's CDR3 is CASSLGTAPDTQYF. The DNA of the CDR3 is TGTGCCAGCAGCCTCGGGACAGCCCCGGATACGCAGTATTTT. Variable domain in full (rest from reference TRBV7-3 and TRBJ2-3): GAGVSQTPSNKVTEKGKYVELRCDPISGHTALYWYRQSLGQGPEFLIYFQGTGAADDSGLPNDRFFAVRPEGSVSTLKIQRTERGDSAVYLCASSLGTAPDTQYFGPGTRLTVL.

V and J are TRBV2 and TRBJ2-7; D might be TRBD2 (5 bases). Germline values: CDR1 SNHLY, CDR2 FYNNEI. The V and J ends lost 4 bases and 0 bases respectively, with 10 bases between them. This CDR3 is 14 amino acids long. As DNA, the CDR3 is TGTGCCAGCAGTGGCCCGGGAATCTCCTACGAGCAGTACTTC. Protein: CASSGPGISYEQYF.

The rearrangement joins TRBV10-1 to TRBJ2-2; 7 positions match TRBD1. This CDR3 region has 13 residues. The trim removed 9 bases at V and 2 bases at J, leaving 3 bases unmatched. Germline V gives CDR1 WNHNN, CDR2 SYGVQD (reference sequence). The CDR3 spells CASRDSNTGELFF. In nucleotides, the CDR3 is TGCGCCAGTCGGGACAGTAACACCGGGGAGCTGTTTTTT.

The table lists this clone with a few counts. The chain couples TRBV29-1 to TRBJ2-3; D unclear. The CDR3 is 12 residues long. V shed 3 bases and J shed 2 bases, with 6 bases lying between them. Germline CDR1 SQVTM, CDR2 ANQGSEA. Written as DNA, the CDR3 is TGCAGCGTTGAGGCCAACACAGATACGCAGTATTTT. Amino acid sequence: CSVEANTDTQYF.

This clone was recorded a few times. J is TRBJ1-1 and V is TRBV2, with TRBD1 as a possible D gene (5 bases). V gave up 7 bases and J gave up 10 bases, with 22 bases separating them. The CDR3 extends over 14 amino acids. Germline CDR1 SNHLY, CDR2 FYNNEI. The CDR3 nucleotides are TGTGCCAGCAAAGCGACGGACACCGTCCCTGTAGCTTTCTTT. It specifies CASKATDTVPVAFF. The variable domain in full, completed from reference TRBV2 and TRBJ1-1, reads EPEVTQTPSHQVTQMGQEVILRCVPISNHLYFYWYRQILGQKVEFLVSFYNNEISEKSEIFDDQFSVERPDGSNFTLKIRSTKLEDSAMYFCASKATDTVPVAFFGQGTRLTVV.

This clone was found a few times. This specimen includes other DNA sequences encoding the same CDR3. This chain connects TRBV28 to TRBJ2-7; D unclear. The ends were cut back, 2 bases at V and 1 base at J, with 15 bases in the middle. The CDR3 runs 16 residues. Germline CDR1 is MDHEN and CDR2 is SYDVKM. CDR3 DNA: TGTGCCAGCAGTTTAGTAGGCGGCTTGGCGTCCTACGAGCAGTACTTC. Translation: CASSLVGGLASYEQYF.

This clone was detected once. The chain combines TRBV19 with TRBJ2-2; the match to TRBD1 covers 7 bases. The CDR3 contains 14 residues. V dropped 5 bases and J dropped 4; count of bases not matched to a gene: 4. Germline V lookup: CDR1 LNHDA, CDR2 SQIVND (reference sequence). This CDR3 reads CASSGQVFTGELFF. The CDR3 region has the DNA TGTGCCAGTAGTGGACAGGTTTTCACCGGGGAGCTGTTTTTT.